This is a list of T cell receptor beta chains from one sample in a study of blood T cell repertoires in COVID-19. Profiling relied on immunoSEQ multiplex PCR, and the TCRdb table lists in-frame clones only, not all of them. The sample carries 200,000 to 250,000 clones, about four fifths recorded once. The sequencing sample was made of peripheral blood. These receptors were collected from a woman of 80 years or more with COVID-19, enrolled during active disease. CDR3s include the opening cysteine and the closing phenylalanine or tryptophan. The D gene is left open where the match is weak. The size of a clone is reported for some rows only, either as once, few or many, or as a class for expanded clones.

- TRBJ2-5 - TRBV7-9 TGTGCCAGCAGCTTAGGGAGAGGTGGTGAGACCCAGTACTTC CASSLGRGGETQYF
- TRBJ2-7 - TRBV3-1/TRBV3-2 TGTGCCAGCAGCCCAATAGGGGCTGCAGAGCAGTACTTC CASSPIGAAEQYF
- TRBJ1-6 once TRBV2 TGTGCCAGTGGCGCAGGGGCTAATTCACCCCTCCACTTT CASGAGANSPLHF
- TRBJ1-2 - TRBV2 TGTGCCAGCAGTGACAGGGCCTTCGGCGGCTACACCTTC CASSDRAFGGYTF
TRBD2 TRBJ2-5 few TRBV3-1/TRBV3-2 TGTGCCAGCAGCCGCCTGAGCGGGCGGGGGGTCCAAGAGACCCAGTACTTC CASSRLSGRGVQETQYF
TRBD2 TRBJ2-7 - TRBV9 TGTGCCAGCAGCCCAGCGGGGGTAGCGGGATACGAGCAGTACTTC CASSPAGVAGYEQYF
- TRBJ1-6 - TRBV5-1 TGCGCCAGCAGCTTTCCTAATGGGCCCTCTTGGGCACCCCTCCACTTT CASSFPNGPSWAPLHF
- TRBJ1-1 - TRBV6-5 TGTGCCAGCAGCAGGACAGTTAAGAACACTGAAGCTTTCTTT CASSRTVKNTEAFF
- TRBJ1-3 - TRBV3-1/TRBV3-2 TGTGCCAGCAGCCAGTACAGGTCTGGAAACACCATATATTTT CASSQYRSGNTIYF
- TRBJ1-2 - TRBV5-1 TGCGCCAGCAGCGCTACAGGGCGTGTCTGCACCTTC CASSATGRVCTF
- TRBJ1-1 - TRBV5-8 TGTGCCAGCAGCTTAATACGAAGAGACACTGAAGCTTTCTTT CASSLIRRDTEAFF
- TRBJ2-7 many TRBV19 TGTGCCAGTAGTATAGCGGGAGACCGCTCCTACGAGCAGTACTTC CASSIAGDRSYEQYF
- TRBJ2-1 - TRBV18 TGTGCCAGCTCACCAACCACGAGAGGCTACAATGAGCAGTTCTTC CASSPTTRGYNEQFF
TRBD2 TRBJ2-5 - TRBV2 TGTGCCAGCAGACCCATAAGCGGGGGCGGGGGTAGTGGGACCCAGTACTTC CASRPISGGGGSGTQYF
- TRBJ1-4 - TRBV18 TGTGCCAGCTCACCACCGGGGCACCAGTTTGAAAAACTGTTTTTT CASSPPGHQFEKLFF
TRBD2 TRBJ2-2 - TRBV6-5 TGTGCCAGCATCCCCTGGGGGGGAAACACCGGGGAGCTGTTTTTT CASIPWGGNTGELFF
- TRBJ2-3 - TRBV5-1 TGCGCCAGCAGCTTGTCGTCCAGCACAGATACGCAGTATTTT CASSLSSSTDTQYF
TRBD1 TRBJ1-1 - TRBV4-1 TGCGCCAGCAGCCAACCCCCGGGACAGGGGGGATCGGCTTTCTTT CASSQPPGQGGSAFF
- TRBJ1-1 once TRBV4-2 TGTGCCAGCAGCCGCCCCAGCCAGGGCGGCACTGAAGCTTTCTTT CASSRPSQGGTEAFF
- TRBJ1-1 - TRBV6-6 TGTGCCAGCAGTTCAGGGAATGCTTTCTTT CASSSGNAFF
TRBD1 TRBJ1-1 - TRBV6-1 TGTGCCAGCAGTGAGACAGGGACCATGAACACTGAAGCTTTCTTT CASSETGTMNTEAFF
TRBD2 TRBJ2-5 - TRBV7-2 TGTGCCAGCAGGCTAGCGGGGGGGCTTGAGACCCAGTACTTC CASRLAGGLETQYF
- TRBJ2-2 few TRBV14 TGTGCCAGCAGCCAAGCAACAAACACCGGGGAGCTGTTTTTT CASSQATNTGELFF
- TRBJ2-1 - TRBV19 TGTGCCAGTAGTGGTACCAGGGCAGGGGACTACAATGAGCAGTTCTTC CASSGTRAGDYNEQFF
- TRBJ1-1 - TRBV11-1 TGTGCCAGCAGCTTAGTAGTCGTCCGGGGGGAAGCTTTCTTT CASSLVVVRGEAFF
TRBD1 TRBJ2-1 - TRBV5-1 TGCGCCAGCAGTCTGGACAGGGCCTACAATGAGCAGTTCTTC CASSLDRAYNEQFF
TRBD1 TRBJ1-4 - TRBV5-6 TGTGCCAGCAGCTCCCAGGACAGGGGGCGGGAAAAACTGTTTTTT CASSSQDRGREKLFF